These 2 T cell receptor beta chains came from one sample sequenced in a study of neurological immune-mediated disorders. TCRdb used MiXCR to reprocess the 5' RACE reads, holding one entry per CDR3 protein. The table records some 20,000 distinct CDR3 sequences, around a quarter of them present only once. The sequenced material came from PBMCs. The receptors shown here come from a man aged 50 to 60 with HTLV-1-associated myelopathy (HAM/TSP).

The chain recombines TRBV10-3 with TRBJ2-7, with D perhaps being TRBD1 or TRBD2 (6 bases each). Germline CDR1 is ENHRY and CDR2 is SYGVKD. Trimming left V 11 bases short and J 0 bases short, with 20 bases between. The CDR3 consists of 15 residues. CDR3 nucleotide sequence: TGTGCCGTTCAGCCCGGGGGCTTATTCTCCTACGAGCAGTACTTC. Protein product: CAVQPGGLFSYEQYF.

As regards this clonotype: A much larger clone lies a single base off, so this may be a read error. This sequence joins TRBV7-9 and TRBJ1-6, with unresolved D. The V end was cut by 5 bases, the J end by 10 bases, with 15 bases between. The CDR3 runs to 14 residues. CDR1 is SEHNR, CDR2 FQNEAQ, per germline (reference sequence). The CDR3: CASSPRWVGSPLHF. For the CDR3, the DNA is TGTGCCAGCAGCCCCAGGTGGGTTGGCTCACCCCTCCACTTT.